The rows below give T cell receptor beta chains drawn from one sample of a study of blood T cell repertoires in COVID-19. Data came from immunoSEQ multiplex PCR; TCRdb stores just in-frame clones and leaves some out. The data hold 130,000 to 150,000 clones, with over 75% observed a single time. The specimen sequenced was peripheral blood. All receptors come from a woman aged 55-75 years with active COVID-19. CDR3s include the opening cysteine and the closing phenylalanine or tryptophan. D genes are given only for firm matches. Clone size is stated in some rows and not others, as once, few, many or a class when expanded.

d_call	v_call	clone_size	j_call	cdr3_aa	cdr3_nt
TRBD1	TRBV7-9	.	TRBJ1-6	CASSFRQGRGNSPLHF	TGTGCCAGCAGCTTCAGACAGGGTAGGGGTAATTCACCCCTCCACTTT
TRBD1	TRBV27	.	TRBJ2-1	CASSLQGAYNEQFF	TGTGCCAGCAGTCTACAGGGGGCGTACAATGAGCAGTTCTTC
TRBD1	TRBV6-5	.	TRBJ2-1	CASSYSRDRGSEQFF	TGTGCCAGCAGTTACTCCCGGGACAGGGGATCTGAGCAGTTCTTC
.	TRBV7-2	.	TRBJ1-1	CASSLAAGRMNTEAFF	TGTGCCAGCAGCTTAGCGGCAGGGAGGATGAACACTGAAGCTTTCTTT
.	TRBV18	few	TRBJ1-1	CASSQQGLMNTEAFF	TGTGCCAGCTCACAGCAGGGCCTCATGAACACTGAAGCTTTCTTT
TRBD1	TRBV6-6	.	TRBJ2-7	CASSRQGTGNTEQYF	TGTGCCAGCAGTAGACAGGGGACAGGGAATACCGAGCAGTACTTC
.	TRBV7-7	.	TRBJ2-1	CASSLILSSYNEQFF	TGTGCCAGCAGCTTAATTCTGAGCTCCTACAATGAGCAGTTCTTC
.	TRBV10-3	.	TRBJ2-5	CAISGTPGAQETQYF	TGTGCCATCAGTGGGACCCCAGGGGCACAAGAGACCCAGTACTTC
.	TRBV5-1	.	TRBJ2-5	CASSLRGSSPETQYF	TGCGCCAGCAGCCTCCGGGGGTCCTCGCCAGAGACCCAGTACTTC
.	TRBV4-1	.	TRBJ1-5	CASSQERYNQPQHF	TGCGCCAGCAGCCAAGAGAGGTACAATCAGCCCCAGCATTTT
.	TRBV19	.	TRBJ2-3	CASSIGGGSTDTQYF	TGTGCCAGTAGTATAGGAGGAGGGAGCACAGATACGCAGTATTTT
.	TRBV5-1	.	TRBJ1-2	CASSSTAYGYTF	TGCGCCAGCAGCAGCACAGCTTATGGCTACACCTTC
.	TRBV6-1	.	TRBJ1-5	CASSEIGRGQPQHF	TGTGCCAGCAGTGAAATTGGCAGGGGTCAGCCCCAGCATTTT
.	TRBV2	.	TRBJ2-1	CASKPPERSYNEQFF	TGTGCCAGCAAACCTCCCGAGCGGTCATACAATGAGCAGTTCTTC
TRBD1	TRBV6-5	.	TRBJ1-1	CASSPTGGTEAFF	TGTGCCAGCAGTCCCACAGGGGGCACTGAAGCTTTCTTT
.	TRBV24-1	.	TRBJ1-2	CATSDYSYGYTF	TGTGCCACCAGTGATTACAGCTATGGCTACACCTTC
.	TRBV9	.	TRBJ2-3	CASSVGQGGTSTDTQYF	TGTGCCAGCAGCGTTGGTCAGGGGGGTACTAGCACAGATACGCAGTATTTT
.	TRBV6-2/TRBV6-3	.	TRBJ2-2	CASSPLGQLNTGELFF	TGTGCCAGCAGCCCCTTGGGGCAGTTGAACACCGGGGAGCTGTTTTTT
.	TRBV7-2	.	TRBJ1-3	CASSLALQGGQNTIYF	TGTGCCAGCAGCTTAGCCTTGCAGGGTGGGCAAAACACCATATATTTT
.	TRBV7-6	.	TRBJ2-5	CASSFQVLETQYF	TGTGCCAGCAGCTTCCAGGTCCTGGAGACCCAGTACTTC
.	TRBV7-8	.	TRBJ2-3	CASSLVRDGGLSTQYF	TGTGCCAGCAGCTTAGTACGGGACGGGGGTTTGAGTACGCAGTATTTT
.	TRBV12-3/TRBV12-4	.	TRBJ1-6	CASSLGGRESLHF	TGTGCCAGCAGTTTAGGAGGGAGGGAATCCCTCCACTTT
.	TRBV5-1	once	TRBJ2-1	CASSQDSSYNEQFF	TGCGCCAGCAGCCAGGACAGCTCCTACAATGAGCAGTTCTTC
TRBD2	TRBV18	.	TRBJ2-7	CASSPTGTSVYEQYF	TGTGCCAGCTCACCAACCGGGACTAGCGTTTACGAGCAGTACTTC
.	TRBV4-3	.	TRBJ2-2	CASSQDHINTGELFF	TGCGCCAGCAGCCAAGATCACATAAACACCGGGGAGCTGTTTTTT
.	TRBV6-5	.	TRBJ1-2	CASSQNGYTF	TGTGCCAGCAGCCAGAATGGCTACACCTTC
TRBD2	TRBV27	.	TRBJ2-1	CASSPGTSSYNEQFF	TGTGCCAGCAGTCCCGGGACTAGCTCCTACAATGAGCAGTTCTTC
.	TRBV7-8	.	TRBJ1-4	CASSPQRQVKGTNEKLFF	TGTGCCAGCAGCCCTCAGAGACAGGTGAAAGGAACTAATGAAAAACTGTTTTTT
.	TRBV3-1/TRBV3-2	.	TRBJ2-6	CASSQAWRGGANVLTF	TGTGCCAGCAGCCAAGCGTGGCGCGGGGGGGCCAACGTCCTGACTTTC
TRBD2	TRBV2	.	TRBJ2-1	CASGRLAGVFNEQFF	TGTGCCAGCGGGAGACTAGCGGGAGTGTTTAATGAGCAGTTCTTC
.	TRBV10-2	.	TRBJ1-2	CASSAFNYGYTF	TGCGCCAGCAGTGCCTTTAACTATGGCTACACCTTC
TRBD1	TRBV27	once	TRBJ1-2	CASSPRTGAYYGYTF	TGTGCCAGCAGTCCCCGGACAGGGGCTTACTATGGCTACACCTTC
TRBD1	TRBV28	.	TRBJ2-5	CASSFLGTAQETQYF	TGTGCCAGCAGTTTCTTGGGGACAGCACAAGAGACCCAGTACTTC
TRBD1	TRBV30	.	TRBJ2-7	CAYSGGRGEQYF	TGTGCCTACTCAGGGGGCAGGGGCGAGCAGTACTTC
TRBD1	TRBV18	.	TRBJ1-2	CASSPRQGLAYGYTF	TGTGCCAGCTCACCTCGACAGGGTTTGGCCTATGGCTACACCTTC
.	TRBV21-1	.	TRBJ2-7	CASTRLPPDRLPYEQYF	TGTGCCAGCACTAGACTACCCCCGGACAGACTTCCCTACGAGCAGTACTTC
TRBD1	TRBV24-1	.	TRBJ1-2	CATSEPDRAYGYTF	TGTGCCACCAGTGAGCCTGACAGGGCCTATGGCTACACCTTC
.	TRBV19	.	TRBJ1-5	CASSISQDGNQPQHF	TGTGCCAGTAGTATTTCACAGGACGGCAATCAGCCCCAGCATTTT
.	TRBV19	few	TRBJ2-7	CASSTTFGQAYEQYF	TGTGCCAGTAGTACCACCTTTGGGCAGGCATACGAGCAGTACTTC
.	TRBV7-3	.	TRBJ1-3	CASSLEASGNTIYF	TGTGCCAGCAGCTTAGAGGCTTCTGGAAACACCATATATTTT
.	TRBV18	.	TRBJ1-2	CASSPALGEASGYTF	TGTGCCAGCTCACCGGCCTTGGGGGAGGCCTCTGGCTACACCTTC
TRBD2	TRBV25-1	.	TRBJ2-7	CASRGGTSGNEQYF	TGTGCCAGCAGGGGGGGGACTAGCGGGAACGAGCAGTACTTC
TRBD1	TRBV10-3	.	TRBJ2-6	CAIKGTGSSGANVLTF	TGTGCCATCAAGGGGACAGGTTCCTCTGGGGCCAACGTCCTGACTTTC
.	TRBV14	.	TRBJ2-7	CASSVRLGVSNEQYF	TGTGCCAGCAGCGTCCGACTAGGGGTCTCTAACGAGCAGTACTTC
TRBD2	TRBV7-9	.	TRBJ2-1	CASSFRGREGHYNEQFF	TGTGCCAGCAGCTTTCGGGGGCGGGAGGGCCACTACAATGAGCAGTTCTTC
TRBD2	TRBV4-3	.	TRBJ2-3	CASSQEGAGGKDTQYF	TGCGCCAGCAGCCAAGAAGGAGCGGGAGGAAAAGATACGCAGTATTTT
.	TRBV3-1/TRBV3-2	once	TRBJ2-1	CASSQNGGNEQFF	TGTGCCAGCAGCCAAAACGGGGGCAATGAGCAGTTCTTC
.	TRBV5-4	.	TRBJ1-1	CASSLERGTEAFF	TGTGCCAGCAGCTTGGAAAGGGGGACTGAAGCTTTCTTT